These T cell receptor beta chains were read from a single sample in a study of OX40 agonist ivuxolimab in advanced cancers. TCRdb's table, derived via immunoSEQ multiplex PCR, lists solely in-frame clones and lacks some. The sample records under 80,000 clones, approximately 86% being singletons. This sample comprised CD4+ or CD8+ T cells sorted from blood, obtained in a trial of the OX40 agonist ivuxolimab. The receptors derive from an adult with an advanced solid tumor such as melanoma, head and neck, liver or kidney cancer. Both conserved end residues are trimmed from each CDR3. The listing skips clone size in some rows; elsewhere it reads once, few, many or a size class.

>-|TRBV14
ASSQVIQSTEAF
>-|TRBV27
ASSLYPLAGAGAYNEQF
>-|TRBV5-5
ASSLAGTRNQPQH
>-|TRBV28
ASSFVWEVAEAF
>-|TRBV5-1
ASSTGTSGRYEQY
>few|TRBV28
ASSHAGREDQPQH
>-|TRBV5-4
ASSVGQIDPKLF
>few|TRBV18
ASSPDRGLETQY
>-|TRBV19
ASSIGGAPSSYNEQF
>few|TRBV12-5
ASGLRGGTEAF
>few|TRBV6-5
ASSYLTQREQF
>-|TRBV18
ASSRSDYEQY
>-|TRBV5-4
ASSLGYEQY
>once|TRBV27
ASRRDATNEKLF
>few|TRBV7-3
ASSYSGNGEQY
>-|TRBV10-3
AITPTGLAIEQY
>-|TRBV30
AWSVRSAETQY
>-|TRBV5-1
ASSLRTGYDNEQF
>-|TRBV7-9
ASSFAFGTNTGELF
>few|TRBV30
AWTGLNTEAF
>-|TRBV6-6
ASSYSSQGLTGELF
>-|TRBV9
ASSPRGRGLTGELF
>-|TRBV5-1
ASSRDPTSGSGNEQF
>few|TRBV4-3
ASSAYVADTQY
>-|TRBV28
ASEDRTANYGYT
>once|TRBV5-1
ASSFGITGELF
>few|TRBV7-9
ASSLQGNTEAF
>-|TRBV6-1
ASSGRPGYEQY
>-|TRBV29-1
SVAVLRGGAQY
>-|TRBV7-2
ASSFDRTNTGELF
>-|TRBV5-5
ASSLEDRGRGEQY
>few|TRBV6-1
ASSEALGQPFGYT
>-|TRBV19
ASSGGTLLQPQH
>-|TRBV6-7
ASSYSLARREGENQPQH
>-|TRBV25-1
ASGTGLPEAF
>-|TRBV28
ASSTTGTGAGGYT
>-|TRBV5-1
ASTSGRGSSYNEQF
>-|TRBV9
ASSPGGTGDSPLH
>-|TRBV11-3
ASSARLAGEETQY
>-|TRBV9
ASSTAAEGREGTQY
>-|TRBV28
ASSFRGRGNGYEQY
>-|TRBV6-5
ASSYTGQGDEKLF
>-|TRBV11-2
ASSLDQGGTVH
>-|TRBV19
ASSSPRQGDTGELF
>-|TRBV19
ASSIGQTGLTEAF
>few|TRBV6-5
ASSLDRNTGELF
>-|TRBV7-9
ASSLADGHNQPQH
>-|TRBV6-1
ASSLGQGGTEAF
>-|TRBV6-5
ASRDLGGQETQY
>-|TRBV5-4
ASSKGQTTGNTIY
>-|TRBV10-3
ASTDQGGYT
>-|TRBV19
ASSRGLETQY
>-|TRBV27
ASSLGTLRDTEAF
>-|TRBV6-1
ASRTGRGYGYT
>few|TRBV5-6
ASSSSRGYEQY